This entry features one TCR beta chain sequence. The data are from a study of blood T cell repertoires in COVID-19. Across the study: Italy, Spain and the United States were the sources of the convalescent and acute COVID-19 samples. From T cells, B-cell-depleted T cells, or PBMCs came the material, which was cDNA or gDNA.

V dropped 3 bases and J dropped 0; count of bases not matched to a gene: 1. CDR3 length: 14 residues. Germline assignment: CDR1 LGHNA and CDR2 YNFKEQ. As processed by the authors: Amplification with reference gene primers provided the estimates of nucleated cell counts. Generated by immunoSEQ multiplex PCR, the TCRdb table keeps only in-frame clones and is missing some. V, J and clone size are those of that table, while D and trimming were read from the DNA. The sample gives around 54,000 clones, about 89% of which show up once; 2.2% is in the top ten. The J gene is TRBJ1-1, the V gene TRBV4-2; TRBD1 agrees at 7 bases. Sequencing was carried out using peripheral blood. The sequence derives from a human donor in a cohort sampled during active COVID-19. The CDR3: CASSHGQVNTEAFF. CDR3 nucleotide sequence: TGTGCCAGCAGCCACGGACAGGTGAACACTGAAGCTTTCTTT.